The rows below give T cell receptor beta chains drawn from one sample of a study of T-cell memory formation after mild COVID-19. TCRdb reprocessed the 5' RACE reads with MiXCR, giving one entry per CDR3 protein. This sample yields some 100,000 distinct CDR3 sequences, of which 8.5% to 14% are seen a single time; about 40% belongs to the top ten. Source material: PBMCs or a T cell subset sorted from them (not recorded which). The receptors come from a man between 18 and 35 years old who had mild COVID-19 (a few samples of this study predate the infection). Cell type and time point are not known. Each CDR3 is given with its conserved first and last residue. A D gene is named only where the DNA matches it firmly. For some rows the clone size is stated as once, few or many, or as a class when expanded; others skip it.

TRBV19	12	.	TRBJ1-1	few	CASSIRGSEAFF	TGTGCCAGTAGTATCCGGGGGTCTGAAGCTTTCTTT
TRBV9	14	.	TRBJ1-4	.	CASSGQQNNEKLFF	TGTGCCAGCAGCGGACAACAGAATAATGAAAAACTGTTTTTT
TRBV15	12	.	TRBJ1-5	.	CATSRENQPQHF	TGTGCCACCAGCAGAGAAAATCAGCCCCAGCATTTT
TRBV19	12	TRBD2	TRBJ2-1	few	CASRLGRDEQFF	TGTGCCAGTAGGCTAGGGAGGGATGAGCAGTTCTTC
TRBV12-3/TRBV12-4	14	TRBD1	TRBJ1-5	.	CASSPDRGSQPQHF	TGTGCCAGCAGCCCTGACAGGGGGAGTCAGCCCCAGCATTTT
TRBV4-1	15	TRBD1	TRBJ1-1	few	CASSQWDRGDTEAFF	TGCGCCAGCAGCCAATGGGACAGGGGGGACACTGAAGCTTTCTTT
TRBV7-9	13	.	TRBJ2-2	.	CASTFSRAGELFF	TGTGCCAGCACATTTAGTCGGGCCGGGGAGCTGTTTTTT
TRBV12-3/TRBV12-4	14	.	TRBJ1-6	.	CASSGVQGNSPLHF	TGTGCCAGCAGTGGGGTACAGGGCAATTCACCCCTCCACTTT
TRBV15	15	TRBD2	TRBJ2-3	.	CATSRERGGPDTQYF	TGTGCCACCAGCAGAGAGCGGGGGGGCCCAGATACGCAGTATTTT
TRBV6-5	14	.	TRBJ1-2	.	CASGTLVGNYGYTF	TGTGCCAGCGGGACACTGGTCGGTAACTATGGCTACACCTTC
TRBV20-1	13	.	TRBJ2-7	few	CSARPHLSYEQYF	TGCAGTGCTAGGCCCCACCTGAGCTACGAGCAGTACTTC
TRBV4-3	14	.	TRBJ2-7	few	CASSHGSDGDEQYF	TGCGCCAGCAGCCACGGATCCGATGGGGACGAGCAGTACTTC
TRBV6-2/TRBV6-3	15	.	TRBJ2-5	few	CASSITGEPQETQYF	TGTGCCAGCAGTATAACGGGGGAGCCTCAAGAGACCCAGTACTTC
TRBV6-2/TRBV6-3	14	.	TRBJ2-7	.	CASSPVLGSYEQYF	TGTGCCAGCAGTCCCGTTCTGGGCTCCTACGAGCAGTACTTC
TRBV7-9	13	.	TRBJ2-1	.	CASLGRTYNEQFF	TGTGCCAGCTTGGGGAGGACCTACAATGAGCAGTTCTTC
TRBV7-8	15	TRBD2	TRBJ2-2	few	CASSSGLAGTGELFF	TGTGCCAGCAGCTCCGGACTAGCGGGAACCGGGGAGCTGTTTTTT
TRBV7-8	16	TRBD1	TRBJ2-6	.	CASRGQGSSGANVLTF	TGTGCCAGCCGCGGACAGGGTTCCTCTGGGGCCAACGTCCTGACTTTC
TRBV9	17	TRBD2	TRBJ2-2	.	CASSPTSGGRRTGELFF	TGTGCCAGCAGCCCGACTAGCGGGGGGAGGCGGACCGGGGAGCTGTTTTTT
TRBV7-3	14	.	TRBJ2-1	many	CASSLAGPYNEQFF	TGTGCCAGCAGCTTAGCGGGTCCCTACAATGAGCAGTTCTTC
TRBV7-9	14	.	TRBJ1-5	.	CASSAQGGDQPQHF	TGTGCCAGCAGCGCACAGGGTGGAGATCAGCCCCAGCATTTT
TRBV7-6	14	.	TRBJ2-5	.	CASSFGQPGETQYF	TGTGCCAGCAGCTTCGGACAGCCCGGAGAGACCCAGTACTTC
TRBV7-2	12	.	TRBJ2-2	.	CASTAVAGELFF	TGTGCCAGCACCGCGGTCGCCGGGGAGCTGTTTTTT
TRBV4-2	16	TRBD2	TRBJ2-5	.	CASSRRTSGDQETQYF	TGTGCCAGCAGCCGCCGGACTAGCGGGGACCAAGAGACCCAGTACTTC
TRBV9	15	.	TRBJ2-5	few	CASSVVGGGYETQYF	TGTGCCAGCAGCGTAGTGGGGGGCGGTTACGAGACCCAGTACTTC
TRBV12-3/TRBV12-4	14	TRBD1	TRBJ2-5	.	CASSFRGQRETQYF	TGTGCCAGCAGTTTCAGGGGGCAGAGAGAGACCCAGTACTTC
TRBV7-3	15	TRBD1	TRBJ2-1	.	CASSLLGTGGGEQFF	TGTGCCAGCAGCTTATTGGGGACAGGGGGAGGTGAGCAGTTCTTC
TRBV7-7	16	TRBD2	TRBJ2-1	.	CASSLGEAGAYNEQFF	TGTGCTAGCAGCTTAGGGGAAGCGGGGGCCTACAATGAGCAGTTCTTC
TRBV4-1	18	TRBD1	TRBJ1-5	.	CASSQDWTQTGIYQPQHF	TGCGCCAGCAGCCAAGATTGGACGCAGACAGGGATCTATCAGCCCCAGCATTTT
TRBV7-6	15	TRBD2	TRBJ2-1	few	CASSSSGGNYNEQFF	TGTGCCAGCAGCTCCAGCGGGGGCAACTACAATGAGCAGTTCTTC
TRBV9	15	.	TRBJ1-2	.	CASSADSSVNYGYTF	TGTGCCAGCAGCGCGGACAGCTCTGTTAACTATGGCTACACCTTC
TRBV6-2/TRBV6-3	16	TRBD2	TRBJ2-3	.	CASSSLAGDSTDTQYF	TGTGCCAGCAGTTCTCTAGCGGGGGATAGCACAGATACGCAGTATTTT
TRBV29-1	14	.	TRBJ2-1	.	CSVVRGSWYNEQFF	TGCAGCGTTGTGAGGGGGAGTTGGTACAATGAGCAGTTCTTC
TRBV7-9	14	.	TRBJ2-3	.	CASSSGTSTDTQYF	TGTGCCAGCAGCTCCGGGACTAGCACAGATACGCAGTATTTT
TRBV5-6	13	.	TRBJ1-2	many	CASSPGFNYGYTF	TGTGCCAGCAGCCCGGGGTTTAACTATGGCTACACCTTC
TRBV6-1	17	TRBD2	TRBJ2-3	few	CASSDPWVAGVSDTQYF	TGTGCCAGCAGTGATCCCTGGGTAGCGGGGGTATCAGATACGCAGTATTTT
TRBV29-1	15	.	TRBJ1-1	few	CSVEDIPARDTEAFF	TGCAGCGTTGAAGACATTCCCGCTAGGGACACTGAAGCTTTCTTT
TRBV6-2/TRBV6-3	15	.	TRBJ2-5	few	CASRLPFAAKETQYF	TGTGCCAGCCGTTTACCCTTTGCGGCCAAAGAGACCCAGTACTTC
TRBV30	15	.	TRBJ1-6	.	CAWRAQGNYNSPLHF	TGTGCCTGGAGGGCACAGGGAAACTATAATTCACCCCTCCACTTT
TRBV12-3/TRBV12-4	14	.	TRBJ1-5	.	CASREGESNQPQHF	TGTGCCAGCAGGGAGGGGGAGAGCAATCAGCCCCAGCATTTT
TRBV4-1	15	.	TRBJ1-2	.	CASSPTTLAHFGYTF	TGCGCCAGCAGCCCTACTACGCTGGCCCACTTCGGCTACACCTTC
TRBV29-1	16	TRBD1	TRBJ2-3	few	CSVEFWDRESTDTQYF	TGCAGCGTTGAATTTTGGGACAGGGAGTCCACAGATACGCAGTATTTT
TRBV5-1	14	.	TRBJ2-7	.	CASSLAAGIYEQYF	TGCGCCAGCAGCTTGGCGGCAGGGATCTACGAGCAGTACTTC
TRBV4-2	16	.	TRBJ2-3	few	CASSQHFRDRTDTQYF	TGTGCCAGCAGCCAACACTTCCGCGACAGGACAGATACGCAGTATTTT
TRBV7-2	13	.	TRBJ2-2	.	CASSSDPAGELFF	TGTGCCAGCAGCTCAGACCCGGCCGGGGAGCTGTTTTTT
TRBV11-2	17	TRBD2	TRBJ2-1	.	CASSSPGGGPSYNEQFF	TGTGCCAGCAGCTCCCCGGGGGGGGGGCCGTCCTACAATGAGCAGTTCTTC
TRBV29-1	15	.	TRBJ2-3	few	CSVSPLGDNTDTQYF	TGCAGCGTGAGTCCCTTAGGTGACAACACAGATACGCAGTATTTT
TRBV7-2	14	TRBD2	TRBJ2-1	.	CASRAGGRNNEQFF	TGTGCCAGCAGAGCGGGGGGGCGAAACAATGAGCAGTTCTTC
TRBV4-3	17	TRBD2	TRBJ2-1	.	CASSQVSGLAGHNEQFF	TGCGCCAGCAGCCAAGTCTCAGGACTAGCAGGGCACAATGAGCAGTTCTTC
TRBV29-1	14	TRBD2	TRBJ2-5	.	CSVGASGGPVAQYF	TGCAGCGTTGGGGCCTCGGGGGGGCCTGTAGCCCAGTACTTC
TRBV15	17	TRBD2	TRBJ2-1	.	CATSRGFTSDSYNEQFF	TGTGCCACCAGCAGAGGGTTCACTAGCGACTCCTACAATGAGCAGTTCTTC
TRBV5-6	15	.	TRBJ1-5	few	CASSLVGDSNQPQHF	TGTGCCAGCAGCTTGGTAGGGGATAGCAATCAGCCCCAGCATTTT
TRBV29-1	13	TRBD1	TRBJ1-2	many	CSVEQGGGYGYTF	TGCAGCGTTGAACAGGGGGGCGGTTATGGCTACACCTTC